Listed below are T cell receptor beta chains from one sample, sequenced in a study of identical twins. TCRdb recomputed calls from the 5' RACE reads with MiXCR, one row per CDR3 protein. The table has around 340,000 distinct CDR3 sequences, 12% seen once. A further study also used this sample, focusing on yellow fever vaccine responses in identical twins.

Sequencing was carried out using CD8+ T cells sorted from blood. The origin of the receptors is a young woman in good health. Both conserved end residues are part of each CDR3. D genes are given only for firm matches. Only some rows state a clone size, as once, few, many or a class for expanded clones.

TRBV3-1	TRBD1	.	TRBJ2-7	TGTGCCAGCAGTGCGACAGGGGGATGGTACGAGCAGTACTTC	CASSATGGWYEQYF
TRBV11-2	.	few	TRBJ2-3	TGTGCCAGCAGCCCCCCGGACGGTACGCAGTATTTT	CASSPPDGTQYF
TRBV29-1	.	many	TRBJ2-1	TGCAGCGTTGAAGGACTTCTAACAGGGAATGAGCAGTTCTTC	CSVEGLLTGNEQFF
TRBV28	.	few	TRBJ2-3	TGTGCCAGCACCCAGGGGGGGGTTGCAGATACGCAGTATTTT	CASTQGGVADTQYF
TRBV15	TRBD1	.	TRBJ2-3	TGTGCCACCAGCAGAACAGGGGGGATGGGGGATACGCAGTATTTT	CATSRTGGMGDTQYF
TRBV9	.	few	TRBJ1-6	TGTGCCAGCAGCTCCCGAATGGAGAGAGTTTCACCCCTCCACTTT	CASSSRMERVSPLHF
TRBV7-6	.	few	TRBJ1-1	TGTGCCAGCAGTATACAGGGAACGGGTGAAGCTTTCTTT	CASSIQGTGEAFF
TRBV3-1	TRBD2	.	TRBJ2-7	TGTGCCAGCAGCCCAGGACTAGCGGAGACCTACGAGCAGTACTTC	CASSPGLAETYEQYF
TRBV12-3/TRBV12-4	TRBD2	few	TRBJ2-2	TGTGCCAATGGACTAGCGGGGTTCGGGGAGCTGTTTTTT	CANGLAGFGELFF
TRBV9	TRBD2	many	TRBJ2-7	TGTGCCAGCAGCGTACCCCCTTTCGGGCTAGCGGTCTACGAGCAGTACTTC	CASSVPPFGLAVYEQYF
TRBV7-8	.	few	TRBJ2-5	TGTGCCAGCAGCTTATTAGCGGCCCCTAGGGAGACCCAGTACTTC	CASSLLAAPRETQYF
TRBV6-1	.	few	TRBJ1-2	TGTGCCAGCAGTGAATTGAGTGGCTACACCTTC	CASSELSGYTF
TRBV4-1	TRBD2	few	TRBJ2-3	TGCGCCAGCAGCCCTAGCGGGGGGGCCCCCGCGGGTACGCAGTATTTT	CASSPSGGAPAGTQYF
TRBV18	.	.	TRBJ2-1	TGTGCCAGCTCACCTCCGGGACACGCTTGCAATGAGCAGTTCTTC	CASSPPGHACNEQFF
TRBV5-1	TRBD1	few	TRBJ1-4	TGCGCCAGCAGCTCCAAGGGACAGGGTGGTGAAAAACTGTTTTTT	CASSSKGQGGEKLFF
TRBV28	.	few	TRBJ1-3	TGTGCCAGCAGTTTGACGGGGCCCCGAGGGAACACCATATATTTT	CASSLTGPRGNTIYF
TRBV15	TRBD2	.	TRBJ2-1	TGTGCCACCAGAGGCCTAGCGGAGTACAATGAGCAGTTCTTC	CATRGLAEYNEQFF
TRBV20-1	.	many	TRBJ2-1	TGCAGTGCTAGTCTAGGACTATACTACAATGAGCAGTTCTTC	CSASLGLYYNEQFF
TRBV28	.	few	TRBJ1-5	TGTGCCAGCAGTTTGGTGGGTTCCCCGAAACAGCCCCAGCATTTT	CASSLVGSPKQPQHF
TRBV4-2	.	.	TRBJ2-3	TGTGCCAGCAGCCTAAGAACGCAGTGGGGCCGGGCCGCCACAGATACGCAGTATTTT	CASSLRTQWGRAATDTQYF
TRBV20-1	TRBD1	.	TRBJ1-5	TGCAGTGCTTCAGGGACAGGGTACGATCAGCCCCAGCATTTT	CSASGTGYDQPQHF
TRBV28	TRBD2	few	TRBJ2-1	TGTGCCAGCAGTCAAGCGGGAGGGCGGAATGAGCAGTTCTTC	CASSQAGGRNEQFF
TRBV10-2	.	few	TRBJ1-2	TGCGCCAGCAGTGAGGAATTTAGGGTGTATGGCTACACCTTC	CASSEEFRVYGYTF
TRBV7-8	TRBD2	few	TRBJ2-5	TGTGCCAGCAGCTTAGGGGGGGGGAAAGAGACCCAGTACTTC	CASSLGGGKETQYF
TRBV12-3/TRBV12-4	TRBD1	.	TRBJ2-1	TGTGCCAGCAGCCGAAAACCCTGGACAGGGAAGGGTGAGCAGTTCTTC	CASSRKPWTGKGEQFF
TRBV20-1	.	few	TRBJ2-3	TGCAGTGCTAGTAAACGGGGGGCCCTCACAGATACGCAGTATTTT	CSASKRGALTDTQYF
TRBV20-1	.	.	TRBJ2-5	TGCAGTGCTAGAGATCGCGACGGCCAGGAGACCCAGTACTTC	CSARDRDGQETQYF
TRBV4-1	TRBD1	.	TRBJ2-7	TGCGCCAGCAGCCATTCCACAGGGGGAACCTACGAGCAGTACTTC	CASSHSTGGTYEQYF
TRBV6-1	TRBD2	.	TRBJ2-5	TGTGCCAGCAGTGCGACTAGCGGGGGTTACCAAGAGACCCAGTACTTC	CASSATSGGYQETQYF